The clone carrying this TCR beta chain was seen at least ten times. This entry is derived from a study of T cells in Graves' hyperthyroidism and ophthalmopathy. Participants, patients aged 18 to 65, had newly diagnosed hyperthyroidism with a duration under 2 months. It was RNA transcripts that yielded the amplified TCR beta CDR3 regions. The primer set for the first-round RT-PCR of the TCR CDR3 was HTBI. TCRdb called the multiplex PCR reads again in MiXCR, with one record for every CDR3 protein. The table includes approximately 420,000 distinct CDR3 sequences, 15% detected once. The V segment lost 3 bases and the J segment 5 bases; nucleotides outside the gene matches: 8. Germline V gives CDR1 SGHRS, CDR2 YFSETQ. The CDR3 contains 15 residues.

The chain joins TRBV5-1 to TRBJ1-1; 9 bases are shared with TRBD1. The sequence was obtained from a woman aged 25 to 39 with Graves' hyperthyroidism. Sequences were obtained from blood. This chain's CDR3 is CASSSGTGKGTEAFF. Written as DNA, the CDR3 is TGCGCCAGCAGCTCCGGGACAGGGAAGGGGACTGAAGCTTTCTTT.